These 31 T cell receptor beta chains originate from one sample sequenced in a study of T-cell memory formation after mild COVID-19. TCRdb analysed the 5' RACE reads with MiXCR anew, one entry per CDR3 protein. The top ten hold roughly 24% of the sample, which has roughly 300,000 distinct CDR3 sequences, around 15% seen once. What was sequenced was PBMCs or a T cell subset sorted from them (not recorded which). The origin of the receptors is a man in his late teens or twenties who had mild COVID-19 (a few samples of this study predate the infection). Cell type and time point are not known.

The sample holds a few counts of this clonotype. The V gene is TRBV5-1, the J gene TRBJ2-7; no clear D. CDR1 and CDR2 (germline): SGHRS, YFSETQ. Trimming took off 3 bases at V and 6 bases at J, with 25 bases between the two ends. The CDR3 length is 17 residues. In DNA form, the CDR3 reads TGCGCCAGCAGCTCACCACCTGGGTCGACATCCGTCCTCGAGCAGTACTTC. Its protein is CASSSPPGSTSVLEQYF. Full variable domain (remainder filled in from reference TRBV5-1 and TRBJ2-7): KAGVTQTPRYLIKTRGQQVTLSCSPISGHRSVSWYQQTPGQGLQFLFEYFSETQRNKGNFPGRFSGRQFSNSRSEMNVSTLELGDSALYLCASSSPPGSTSVLEQYFGPGTRLTVT.

The sample holds a few counts of this clonotype. Here the CDR3 reads CASSEFKRGGADTQYF. CDR3 in DNA: TGTGCCAGCAGTGAATTTAAGCGGGGGGGTGCAGATACGCAGTATTTT. The chain has TRBV2 and TRBJ2-3; 10 nucleotides agree with TRBD2. J gave up 4 bases and V 2 bases, and 6 bases lay outside the gene matches. This CDR3 has 16 residues. Germline V CDR1 and CDR2: SNHLY, FYNNEI.

This clonotype came up a few times. The V and J genes are TRBV28 and TRBJ2-7; 11 bases match TRBD1. Germline CDR1 MDHEN, CDR2 SYDVKM. Trimming took 8 bases from V and 6 from J; bases not matched to a gene: 6. CDR3 length: 13 residues. CDR3 in amino acids: CASGTGTGGEQYF. DNA for the CDR3: TGTGCCAGCGGTACCGGGACAGGGGGCGAGCAGTACTTC.

In its sample, this clonotype was seen a few times. The chain recombines TRBV6-6 with TRBJ2-5; tentatively, D is TRBD1 (5 bases). Germline CDR1 and CDR2: MNHNY and SVGAGI (reference sequence). This CDR3 has 12 amino acids. Here the CDR3 DNA reads TGTGCGACCCTTACAGGACCAGAGACCCAGTACTTC. The encoded protein is CATLTGPETQYF.

This clonotype was seen a few times. CDR3 sequence reads: CSARGGRRNTEAFF. The CDR3 nucleotides are TGCAGTGCTAGGGGGGGGAGACGTAACACTGAAGCTTTCTTT. The chain carries TRBV20-1 and TRBJ1-1; perhaps TRBD1 as D (5 bases). Germline values: CDR1 DFQATT, CDR2 SNEGSKA (reference sequence). The CDR3 sequence is 14 residues long. The ends were cut back, 3 bases at V and 2 bases at J, with 13 bases in the middle.

The chain employs TRBV12-3 or TRBV12-4 and TRBJ1-1, with D perhaps matching TRBD1 (6 bases). With 4 bases removed from V and 3 bases from J, the gap between germline ends came to 9 bases. The CDR3 has 13 residues. The CDR3 region has the DNA TGTGCCAGCAGTTCCACAGGGTACACTGAAGCTTTCTTT. Residues: CASSSTGYTEAFF.

In this sample, this clonotype turned up a few times. The chain uses TRBV6-2 or TRBV6-3 and TRBJ2-5; tentatively, D is TRBD2 (7 bases). The CDR3 covers 14 residues. Looked up from germline, CDR1 is MNHEY and CDR2 is SVGEGT. Between the trimmed V and J ends, which lost 2 bases and 5 bases, there was a span of 12 bases. CDR3 sequence: CASSYVQGGETQYF. The CDR3 nucleotides are TGTGCCAGCAGTTACGTACAGGGAGGGGAGACCCAGTACTTC.

V and J are TRBV5-1 and TRBJ2-5, with 7 bases that match TRBD2. There are 14 residues in the CDR3. The V gene end was trimmed by 6 bases and the J gene end by 5 bases; junction bases not matched to a gene: 10. In germline, CDR1 is SGHRS, CDR2 YFSETQ. The DNA of the CDR3 is TGCGCCAGCAAGCCCTCCCTCGGGGGGGAGACCCAGTACTTC. Its translation is CASKPSLGGETQYF.

This clonotype was observed a handful of times. The V call is TRBV4-2, the J call TRBJ2-7; D is uncertain. V was shortened by 0 bases and J by 4 bases, with 13 bases between the two germline ends. CDR1 is LGHNA, CDR2 YNFKEQ, per germline. The CDR3 totals 15 residues. For the CDR3, the DNA is TGTGCCAGCAGCCAAGATCTCGAACACGGATACGAGCAGTACGTC. The encoded protein is CASSQDLEHGYEQYV.

V is TRBV7-8 and J is TRBJ1-1, with no clear D. The germline V and J ends were trimmed by 8 bases and 7 bases, with 14 bases remaining between them. CDR3 length: 12 amino acids. CDR1 SGHVS and CDR2 FQNEAQ come from the germline V gene. CDR3 protein: CASSHPRDEAFF. CDR3 nucleotide sequence: TGTGCCAGCTCCCACCCACGCGATGAAGCTTTCTTT.

This clonotype was observed a handful of times. This chain links TRBV7-3 with TRBJ1-5; no firm D call. The CDR3 is made up of 13 amino acids. V dropped 2 bases and J dropped 5 bases, with 7 bases sitting between them. CDR1 SGHTA and CDR2 FQGTGA come from the germline V gene. Written as DNA, the CDR3 is TGTGCCAGCAGCTTAGAGCGAGATCAGCCCCAGCATTTT. Translating gives CASSLERDQPQHF.

The DNA for the CDR3 is TGTGCCAGCAGCTCGCACAGGGGTCAGACCCAGTACTTC. This translates into CASSSHRGQTQYF. The chain joins TRBV7-3 to TRBJ2-5; 7 bases agree with TRBD1. The CDR3 sequence is 13 residues long. V lost 4 bases, J lost 6 bases, and 5 bases stayed unmatched. From germline, CDR1 is SGHTA and CDR2 FQGTGA.

The chain joins TRBV5-5 to TRBJ2-7, with 11 positions matching TRBD1. The CDR3 length is 14 residues. J lost 4 bases, V lost 9 bases, and 9 bases had no gene match. The germline CDR1 and CDR2 sequences are SGHKS and YYEKEE (reference sequence). In nucleotides, the CDR3 is TGTGCCACGGAGCCTGGACAGGGGGCTTACGAGCAGTACTTC. Its protein is CATEPGQGAYEQYF.

The genes are TRBV25-1 and TRBJ1-3; 9 bases are a match to TRBD1. CDR1 is MGHDK, CDR2 SYGVNS, per germline. This CDR3 is 15 amino acids long. V was clipped by 6 bases and J by 1 base; unmatched bases: 4. CDR3 sequence (DNA): TGTGCCAGCAGAGGACAGGGGCCGTCTGGAAACACCATATATTTT. Protein sequence: CASRGQGPSGNTIYF.

J is TRBJ2-2 and V is TRBV6-5, with unresolved D. Trimming cost V 1 base and J 1 base, with 1 base left between them. Germline loops: CDR1 MNHEY, CDR2 SVGAGI. The CDR3 consists of 13 residues. The chain's CDR3 is CASSYWNTGELFF. In DNA form, the CDR3 reads TGTGCCAGCAGTTACTGGAACACCGGGGAGCTGTTTTTT.

The CDR3 nucleotides read TGCGCCAGCAGCCAAGCAGGGGTCCACTCCTACGAGCAGTACGTC. It codes for CASSQAGVHSYEQYV. The J gene is TRBJ2-7, the V gene TRBV4-3, with D perhaps matching TRBD1 (6 bases). CDR1 and CDR2 from the germline V gene are LGHNA and YSLEER. V shed 1 base and J shed 0 bases, with 10 bases lying between them. CDR3 size: 15 residues.

V usage is TRBV18 and J usage is TRBJ2-4; tentatively, D is TRBD1 (6 bases). Germline lookup yields CDR1 KGHSH and CDR2 LQKENI. The V gene lost 6 bases and the J gene lost 0 bases, with 12 bases spanning the gap. The CDR3 totals 15 residues. The CDR3 DNA sequence: TGTGCCAGCTCCACAGGGAGTTCAGCCAAAAACATTCAGTACTTC. Encoded protein: CASSTGSSAKNIQYF.

The chain has TRBV7-9 and TRBJ1-2; D may be TRBD1 (6 bases). The germline CDR1 and CDR2 sequences are SEHNR and FQNEAQ (reference sequence). The V end was cut by 4 bases, the J end by 4 bases, with 13 bases between. The CDR3 spans 14 residues. CDR3 amino acids: CASSSARTAYGYTF. The CDR3 DNA reads TGTGCCAGCAGCTCCGCGCGGACAGCCTATGGCTACACCTTC.

This clonotype was seen a handful of times. The chain uses TRBV5-1 and TRBJ2-1; 9 bases fit TRBD2. The germline gives CDR1 SGHRS, CDR2 YFSETQ. The CDR3 is 17 amino acids. V was pared by 7 bases and J by 0 bases, with 11 bases of the junction left unmatched. CDR3 sequence reads: CASWGGSGRSSYNEQFF. The DNA of the CDR3 is TGCGCCAGCTGGGGGGGGAGCGGGAGGAGCTCCTACAATGAGCAGTTCTTC.

This clonotype was observed a few times. The chain joins TRBV14 to TRBJ2-1; D remains ambiguous. CDR1 and CDR2 from the germline V gene are SGHDN and FVKESK. The CDR3 runs to 16 residues. The V gene lost 1 base and the J gene lost 4 bases, with 14 bases spanning the gap. CDR3 nucleotides: TGTGCCAGCAGCCAAGTCTGGGCAGGAAGATACAATGAGCAGTTCTTC. Its translation is CASSQVWAGRYNEQFF.

The chain employs TRBV6-2 or TRBV6-3 and TRBJ2-5; tentatively, D is TRBD1 or TRBD2 (6 bases each). V was trimmed by 4 bases and J by 4 bases, leaving 16 bases between them. This CDR3 is 15 amino acids long. Germline values: CDR1 MNHEY, CDR2 SVGEGT. CDR3 DNA: TGTGCCAGCAGTTGGGGGCCCCAAGCGGGAGAGACCCAGTACTTC. Translating gives CASSWGPQAGETQYF.

This sequence joins TRBV7-9 and TRBJ2-3, with no clear D. The CDR3 length is 14 residues. V was shortened by 0 bases and J by 4 bases, with 8 bases between the two germline ends. CDR1 is SEHNR and CDR2 is FQNEAQ in the germline V gene (reference sequence). The CDR3 nucleotides read TGTGCCAGCAGCTTAGCCGCTAGACCAGATACGCAGTATTTT. It specifies CASSLAARPDTQYF.

The chain combines TRBV20-1 with TRBJ1-2; no definite D call. The V and J ends lost 2 bases and 5 bases respectively, with 15 bases between them. Looked up from germline, CDR1 is DFQATT and CDR2 is SNEGSKA (reference sequence). CDR3 size: 14 residues. The CDR3 spells CSARSQTRLYGYTF. The CDR3, as DNA: TGCAGTGCTAGATCACAGACAAGACTTTATGGCTACACCTTC.

The genes are TRBV7-6 and TRBJ2-2, with a weak D call TRBD1 (5 bases). V was shortened by 9 bases and J by 7 bases, with 21 bases between the two germline ends. Germline V lookup: CDR1 SGHVS, CDR2 FNYEAQ. This CDR3 has 15 residues. The CDR3, as DNA: TGTGCCAGTCAACGTGGGTTTGGGGCTATCGGGGAGCTGTTTTTT. This encodes CASQRGFGAIGELFF. Combining the CDR3 with reference TRBV7-6 and TRBJ2-2 gives the whole variable domain GAGVSQSPRYKVTKRGQDVALRCDPISGHVSLYWYRQALGQGPEFLTYFNYEAQQDKSGLPNDRFSAERPEGSISTLTIQRTEQRDSAMYRCASQRGFGAIGELFFGEGSRLTVL.

This chain joins TRBV5-1 and TRBJ2-1; D gene ambiguous. Germline assignment: CDR1 SGHRS and CDR2 YFSETQ. V dropped 4 bases and J dropped 8 bases, with 13 bases sitting between them. The CDR3 is 13 amino acids. DNA of the CDR3: TGCGCCAGCAGCCCTAGTAGTAAGGATGAGCAGTTCTTC. It specifies CASSPSSKDEQFF.

This clonotype came up a few times. The chain combines TRBV11-2 with TRBJ2-1; 7 bases map to TRBD2. Germline CDR1 is SGHAT and CDR2 is FQNNGV. This CDR3 comprises 14 residues. V shed 3 bases, J shed 8 bases, and the junction held 7 bases outside the gene matches. The CDR3 is CASSFSGVRDEQFF. CDR3 coding DNA: TGTGCCAGCAGCTTCAGCGGGGTGCGCGATGAGCAGTTCTTC.

Comment on this clonotype: Sequence at one end of the junction differs from germline and may be a read error. The chain joins TRBV18 to TRBJ2-7; weak D call: TRBD1 (6 bases). Germline values: CDR1 KGHSH, CDR2 LQKENI. There are 13 residues in the CDR3. CDR3 region: CASSPSRTAALFF. The CDR3 coding sequence is TGTGCCAGCTCACCATCTAGGACAGCAGCTCTATTCTTC.

A few counts support this clonotype. The rearrangement joins TRBV7-8 to TRBJ1-1, with 7 bases that match TRBD1. The CDR3 loop spans 18 amino acids. Germline V CDR1 and CDR2: SGHVS, FQNEAQ. The V segment lost 6 bases and the J segment 3 bases; nucleotides outside the gene matches: 19. CDR3: CASRYRITGYRGDTEAFF. The CDR3 DNA sequence: TGTGCCAGCAGATATCGGATAACAGGGTACAGGGGCGACACTGAAGCTTTCTTT.

CDR3: CASSARGKNIQYF. The CDR3 region has the DNA TGTGCCAGCAGTGCAAGGGGCAAAAACATTCAGTACTTC. The chain links TRBV2 to TRBJ2-4, with D possibly matching TRBD1 (5 bases). CDR1 SNHLY and CDR2 FYNNEI come from the germline V gene. The CDR3 contains 13 residues. With 4 bases removed from V and 3 bases from J, the gap between germline ends came to 7 bases.

The rearrangement uses TRBV20-1 and TRBJ1-1; 7 bases are shared with TRBD1. CDR1 and CDR2 (germline): DFQATT, SNEGSKA (reference sequence). Trimming cost V 6 bases and J 0 bases; bases outside gene matches: 7. This CDR3 has 14 residues. Here the CDR3 DNA reads TGCAGTGCAAAGAGGGGGCACCTGAACACTGAAGCTTTCTTT. Its protein product is CSAKRGHLNTEAFF.

The rearrangement links TRBV12-3 or TRBV12-4 to TRBJ1-3; D gene ambiguous. The CDR3 contains 14 residues. Trimming took 3 bases from V and 0 from J, leaving 6 bases between them. CDR3 in amino acids: CASSFLSSGNTIYF. CDR3 in DNA: TGTGCCAGCAGTTTCTTAAGCTCTGGAAACACCATATATTTT.